This T cell receptor beta chain was captured in a study of control samples from healthy donors and cancer patients. The CDR3 totals 15 residues. Trimming pared 9 bases from V and 3 bases from J, leaving 20 bases between. The germline gives CDR1 SNHLY, CDR2 FYNNEI. TCRdb keeps only in-frame clones here, not all; method: immunoSEQ multiplex PCR. The sample lists roughly 95,000 clones; 80% to 95% were seen once. Sequencing was done on a sample of blood. The rearrangement links TRBV2 to TRBJ1-2, with D possibly matching TRBD1 (5 bases). This clonotype was obtained from a human donor in good health. The donor label of this sample is uncertain. Here the CDR3 reads CASEVGGQGDYGYTF. Here the CDR3 DNA reads TGTGCCAGTGAAGTGGGTGGGCAGGGTGACTATGGCTACACCTTC.